A single sample is the source of the 24 T cell receptor beta chains below, sequenced in a study of blood T cells in healthy people across ages. Alongside a J-beta primer mix, a sample-barcoded 5' primer served in a second PCR lasting about 6 to 12 cycles. TCRdb re-derived calls from the 5' RACE reads in MiXCR, one entry per CDR3 protein. The top ten hold around 13% of the sample, which has 950,000 to 1,200,000 distinct CDR3 sequences, 35% to 40% seen once. The sample taken for sequencing was blood. These receptor sequences come from a man younger than 35 in good health.

The sample holds a few counts of this clonotype. The chain links TRBV27 to TRBJ2-3; no firm D call. Germline loops: CDR1 MNHEY, CDR2 SMNVEV (reference sequence). Trimming took 0 bases from V and 5 from J, leaving 6 bases between them. This CDR3 has 13 amino acids. The CDR3 region has the DNA TGTGCCAGCAGTTTATCGCCCCTAGATACGCAGTATTTT. Its protein is CASSLSPLDTQYF.

V and J are TRBV29-1 and TRBJ2-7, with D maybe TRBD1 (6 bases). V dropped 1 base and J dropped 0 bases, with 16 bases sitting between them. The germline V gene has CDR1 SQVTM and CDR2 ANQGSEA. The CDR3 totals 16 residues. CDR3 bases: TGCAGCGTTGAAGTATTCGGGACACAGAGCTCCTACGAGCAGTACTTC. It encodes CSVEVFGTQSSYEQYF.

This clonotype occurred a few times. V is TRBV25-1 and J is TRBJ1-1; a weak D match, TRBD1 (6 bases). CDR3 length equals 13 residues. V dropped 7 bases and J dropped 2 bases, with 11 bases sitting between them. The V gene's germline CDR1 is MGHDK and CDR2 SYGVNS. CDR3 in DNA: TGTGCCAGCAAACAGGGTCATAACACTGAAGCTTTCTTT. Translating gives CASKQGHNTEAFF.

This chain links TRBV7-8 with TRBJ2-3; TRBD1 aligns across 7 bases. The junction had 2 bases not matched to a gene; V was cut back by 3 bases and J by 2 bases. Germline loops: CDR1 SGHVS, CDR2 FQNEAQ. This CDR3 has 14 residues. The DNA for the CDR3 is TGTGCCAGCAGCTTTACAGGGGACACAGATACGCAGTATTTT. Residues: CASSFTGDTDTQYF. The variable domain in full, completed from reference TRBV7-8 and TRBJ2-3, reads GAGVSQSPRYKVAKRGQDVALRCDPISGHVSLFWYQQALGQGPEFLTYFQNEAQLDKSGLPSDRFFAERPEGSVSTLKIQRTQQEDSAVYLCASSFTGDTDTQYFGPGTRLTVL.

This clonotype was seen a few times. The chain recombines TRBV9 with TRBJ2-1; the D gene could be TRBD1 or TRBD2 (5 bases each). V was shortened by 0 bases and J by 8 bases, with 12 bases between the two germline ends. The CDR3 is 14 residues long. Germline V lookup: CDR1 SGDLS, CDR2 YYNGEE. CDR3 protein: CASSVGGGMYEQFF. CDR3 sequence (DNA): TGTGCCAGCAGCGTAGGTGGGGGTATGTATGAGCAGTTCTTC.

The chain uses TRBV6-6 and TRBJ2-5, with a tentative D call TRBD1 (5 bases). The germline CDR1 and CDR2 sequences are MNHNY and SVGAGI (reference sequence). The CDR3 runs to 13 residues. With 4 bases removed from V and 11 bases from J, the gap between germline ends came to 17 bases. CDR3 loop: CASSWQGHNEQYF. CDR3 nucleotides: TGTGCCAGCAGTTGGCAGGGTCACAATGAGCAGTACTTC.

The V gene is TRBV6-6, the J gene TRBJ1-1; D perhaps matches TRBD1 (6 bases). The CDR3 extends over 14 amino acids. Germline V gene lookup returns CDR1 MNHNY and CDR2 SVGAGI (reference sequence). Trimming pared 6 bases from V and 5 bases from J, leaving 16 bases between. CDR3 in DNA: TGTGCCAGCAGAAGGGGGGACGGGGGGACTGAAGCTTTCTTT. Translation: CASRRGDGGTEAFF.

The chain employs TRBV10-3 and TRBJ2-7, with TRBD1 matching over 9 bases. The germline V gene has CDR1 ENHRY and CDR2 SYGVKD. This CDR3 is built from 15 residues. The J segment lost 5 bases and the V segment lost 10 bases, leaving 15 bases of the junction unmatched. CDR3 nucleotides: TGTGCCACCGGATCGACAGGGGGGAATTTAGACGAGCAGTACTTC. It encodes CATGSTGGNLDEQYF.

As DNA, the CDR3 is TGTGCCAGCAGCTTAGCGCCAGGCGCCGGCTATGGCTACACCTTC. Its protein is CASSLAPGAGYGYTF. The chain carries TRBV7-9 and TRBJ1-2; D unresolved. CDR1 and CDR2 (germline): SEHNR, FQNEAQ (reference sequence). V was clipped by 0 bases and J by 4 bases, with 12 bases between them. The CDR3 spans 15 residues.

This sequence joins TRBV9 and TRBJ2-5, with a possible D match to TRBD1 (6 bases). The tail of the sequence fits TRBJ2-7 better, so the J call may be wrong. The CDR3 extends over 16 amino acids. CDR1 and CDR2 (germline): SGDLS, YYNGEE. The CDR3 reads CASSSGPGHDIYEQYF. In nucleotides, the CDR3 is TGTGCCAGCAGCTCGGGTCCGGGACACGATATTTACGAGCAGTACTTC.

The gene calls are TRBV2 and TRBJ1-5; no clear D. Germline values: CDR1 SNHLY, CDR2 FYNNEI. The CDR3 covers 15 residues. V was trimmed by 4 bases and J by 0 bases, leaving 10 bases between them. CDR3: CASSVLPNSNQPQHF. DNA for the CDR3: TGTGCCAGCAGTGTACTACCAAATAGCAATCAGCCCCAGCATTTT.

DNA for the CDR3: TGTGCCAGCAGCCAAGAAACAGGGTTGGCCGGGGAGCTGTTTTTT. This translates into CASSQETGLAGELFF. This rearrangement joins TRBV4-2 to TRBJ2-2; maybe TRBD1 (6 bases). Germline CDR1 is LGHNA and CDR2 is YNFKEQ. The V end lost 0 bases, the J end lost 6 bases, and 11 bases lay between the germline ends. The CDR3 is made up of 15 amino acids.

The chain combines TRBV28 with TRBJ2-6; no reliable D call. This CDR3 comprises 13 residues. Trimming removed 11 bases at V and 4 bases at J, with 12 bases between. The germline CDR1 and CDR2 sequences are MDHEN and SYDVKM. The CDR3 is CAAQELGANVLTF. Written as DNA, the CDR3 is TGTGCCGCCCAGGAGTTGGGGGCCAACGTCCTGACTTTC.

This rearrangement joins TRBV5-1 to TRBJ1-2, with 8 bases matching TRBD1. This CDR3 is built from 13 residues. V shed 4 bases and J 5 bases; nucleotides not matched to a gene: 4. Germline-derived CDR1 and CDR2 are SGHRS and YFSETQ. CDR3 region: CASSRGQEYGYTF. The DNA for the CDR3 is TGCGCCAGCAGCCGGGGACAGGAATATGGCTACACCTTC.

This clonotype came up once. The chain combines TRBV20-1 with TRBJ2-1; 8 bases are shared with TRBD1. The CDR3 extends over 12 amino acids. The germline V gene has CDR1 DFQATT and CDR2 SNEGSKA (reference sequence). This CDR3 reads CSADRGGDGQFF. The CDR3 region has the DNA TGCAGCGCAGACAGGGGTGGGGATGGGCAGTTCTTC.

The chain has TRBV20-1 and TRBJ2-2, with D possibly TRBD2 on 5 matching bases. Trimming left V 3 bases short and J 3 bases short, with 11 bases between. From germline, CDR1 is DFQATT and CDR2 SNEGSKA (reference sequence). The CDR3 has 14 amino acids. DNA for the CDR3: TGCAGTGCTAGTTTAGGGAGATACACCGGGGAGCTGTTTTTT. Translation: CSASLGRYTGELFF.

Only a few counts were recorded for this clonotype. The rearrangement links TRBV12-3 or TRBV12-4 to TRBJ2-4; TRBD1 aligns across 10 bases. The CDR3 loop spans 15 amino acids. The V gene end was trimmed by 5 bases and the J gene end by 9 bases; junction bases not matched to a gene: 10. DNA of the CDR3: TGTGCCAGCAGTGGGGGACAGGGGATGAGTAGCATTCAGTACTTC. Translating it yields CASSGGQGMSSIQYF.

This clonotype was counted a few times. This sequence joins TRBV11-2 and TRBJ2-7, with a weak D call TRBD1 (6 bases). Per the germline V gene, CDR1 is SGHAT and CDR2 is FQNNGV. CDR3 length: 12 amino acids. V dropped 6 bases and J dropped 2 bases, with 8 bases sitting between them. The CDR3: CASRKGAYEQYF. The CDR3 DNA is TGTGCCAGCAGGAAGGGGGCCTACGAGCAGTACTTC.

The V gene is TRBV7-3, the J gene TRBJ2-7; no definite D call. The J call may be incorrect, as the DNA end agrees better with TRBJ2-5. Germline CDR1 and CDR2: SGHTA and FQGTGA. The CDR3 totals 15 residues. CDR3 nucleotides: TGTGCCAGCAGCTTAGCTAGTAGTTCGGGAGAGACCCAGTACTTC. This translates into CASSLASSSGETQYF.

The chain links TRBV27 to TRBJ2-3; D not certain. This CDR3 contains 15 residues. Germline V gene lookup returns CDR1 MNHEY and CDR2 SMNVEV (reference sequence). Trimming cost V 6 bases and J 0 bases, with 13 bases left between them. The CDR3 loop reads CASSSRSSSTDTQYF. CDR3 DNA: TGTGCCAGCAGCTCCCGCTCCTCAAGCACAGATACGCAGTATTTT.

The chain links TRBV2 to TRBJ1-2, with TRBD1 matching 9 bases. V was pared by 7 bases and J by 5 bases, with 8 bases of the junction left unmatched. This CDR3 spans 14 amino acids. Per germline, CDR1 SNHLY and CDR2 FYNNEI. This CDR3 reads CASTRDRVGYGYTF. The CDR3 DNA sequence: TGTGCCAGCACCCGGGACAGGGTTGGGTATGGCTACACCTTC.

V gene TRBV20-1 combines with J gene TRBJ1-1, with 9 bases aligning to TRBD1. The CDR3 consists of 14 residues. The V and J ends lost 5 bases and 5 bases, in that order; junction bases with no gene match: 9. CDR1 and CDR2 (germline): DFQATT, SNEGSKA (reference sequence). This CDR3 is CSAVTGGEATEAFF. CDR3 sequence (DNA): TGCAGTGCTGTTACAGGGGGCGAAGCGACTGAAGCTTTCTTT.

This clonotype was found a few times. The chain recombines TRBV25-1 with TRBJ2-4, with D hard to call. The DNA end is a closer match to TRBJ2-7, so the J assignment may be wrong. CDR1 MGHDK and CDR2 SYGVNS come from the germline V gene. The CDR3 has 11 residues. CDR3 region: CASSAQTEQYF. CDR3 sequence (DNA): TGTGCCAGCAGTGCTCAGACCGAGCAGTACTTC.

The V gene is TRBV6-5, the J gene TRBJ2-2; 7 bases map to TRBD1. The V gene end was trimmed by 2 bases and the J gene end by 4 bases; junction bases not matched to a gene: 13. This CDR3 is built from 18 residues. Germline V lookup: CDR1 MNHEY, CDR2 SVGAGI. The CDR3 coding sequence is TGTGCCAGCAGTTACGACCCCCGGAGGACAGGACCCACCGGGGAGCTGTTTTTT. Encoded protein: CASSYDPRRTGPTGELFF.